This section outlines one T cell receptor (beta chain) sequence together with its context. This CDR3 region has 15 residues. Looked up from germline, CDR1 is LGHDT and CDR2 is YNNKEL (reference sequence). With 5 bases clipped from V and 4 bases from J, the junction kept 7 bases outside the gene matches. Original handling: It was from reference gene primer amplification that nucleated cell counts were estimated. Sequenced by immunoSEQ multiplex PCR; TCRdb stores in-frame clones only, minus some. From that table come the V and J calls and clone size; the DNA was used to work out D and trimming. The sample includes 150,000 or so clones, 75% to 90% of them seen just once. The data stem from a study of blood T cell repertoires in COVID-19. Study-level information: The study drew acute and convalescent COVID-19 samples from the United States, Italy and Spain. PBMCs, B-cell-depleted T cells, or T cells provided the cDNA or gDNA that made up the material.

The V call is TRBV3-1 (or the pseudogene TRBV3-2), the J call TRBJ1-4, with 7 bases aligning to TRBD1. Sequenced: peripheral blood. The sequence was obtained from a human donor with acute or convalescent COVID-19. The donor label of this sample is uncertain. CDR3 in amino acids: CASSFRQGHNEKLFF. In nucleotides, the CDR3 is TGTGCCAGCAGCTTCCGACAGGGCCATAATGAAAAACTGTTTTTT.